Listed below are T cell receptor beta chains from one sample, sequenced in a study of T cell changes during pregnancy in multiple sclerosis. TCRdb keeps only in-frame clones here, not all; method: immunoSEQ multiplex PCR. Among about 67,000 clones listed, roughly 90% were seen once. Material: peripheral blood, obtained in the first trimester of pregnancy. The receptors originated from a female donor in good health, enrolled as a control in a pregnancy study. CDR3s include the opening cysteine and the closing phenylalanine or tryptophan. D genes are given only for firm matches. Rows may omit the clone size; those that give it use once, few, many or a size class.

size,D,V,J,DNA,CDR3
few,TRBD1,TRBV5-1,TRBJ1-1,TGCGCCAGCAGGGCGACAGGGGGCTCTGAAGCTTTCTTT,CASRATGGSEAFF
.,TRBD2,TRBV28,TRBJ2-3,TGTGCCAGCAGTAACGCGGGAGACACAGATACGCAGTATTTT,CASSNAGDTDTQYF
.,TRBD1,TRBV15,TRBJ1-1,TGTGCCACCAGCATCAACAGGGGGAATACTGAAGCTTTCTTT,CATSINRGNTEAFF
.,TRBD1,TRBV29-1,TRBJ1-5,TGCAGCGTTGAAGGGGACAGAGACAATCAGCCCCAGCATTTT,CSVEGDRDNQPQHF
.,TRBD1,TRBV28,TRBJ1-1,TGTGCCAGCAGTCCCCTGACAGGGGTGGGCACTGAAGCTTTCTTT,CASSPLTGVGTEAFF
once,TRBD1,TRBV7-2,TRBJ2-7,TGTGCCAGCAGCCGTGGGACAGGCCCCTACGAGCAGTACTTC,CASSRGTGPYEQYF
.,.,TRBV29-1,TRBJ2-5,TGCAGCGTTGAAGATTATGGACACGGGGAGACCCAGTACTTC,CSVEDYGHGETQYF
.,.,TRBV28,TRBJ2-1,TGTGCCAGCAGTTTGGGGTGGGGGGAACTAGGGCTCGGTGAGCAGTTCTTC,CASSLGWGELGLGEQFF
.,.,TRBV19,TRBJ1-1,TGTGCCAGTAGTATGGCCGATGGGGGGGACACTGAAGCTTTCTTT,CASSMADGGDTEAFF
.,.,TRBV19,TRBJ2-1,TGTGCCAGTAGTGATTGGCGACTGACTAGCTCCTACAATGAGCAGTTCTTC,CASSDWRLTSSYNEQFF
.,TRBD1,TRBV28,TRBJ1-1,TGTGCCAGCAGTTCCACAGGGGGCCTCGGAACTGAAGCTTTCTTT,CASSSTGGLGTEAFF
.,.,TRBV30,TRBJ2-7,TGTGCCTGGAGTTCAGGGGCCCCTCCTTACGAGCAGTACTTC,CAWSSGAPPYEQYF
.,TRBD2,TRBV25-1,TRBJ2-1,TGTGCCAGCAGGCTAGCGGGAGGGGGGAATGAGCAGTTCTTC,CASRLAGGGNEQFF
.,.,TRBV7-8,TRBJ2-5,TGTGCCAGCAGCTCGGGGGAGACCCAGTACTTC,CASSSGETQYF
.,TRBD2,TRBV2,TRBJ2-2,TGTGCCAGCAGCGCTACTAGCGGGAGGGGCACCGGGGAGCTGTTTTTT,CASSATSGRGTGELFF
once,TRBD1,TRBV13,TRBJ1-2,TGTGCCAGCAGCTTCCGATCGAGGGGGCCTAACTATGGCTACACCTTC,CASSFRSRGPNYGYTF
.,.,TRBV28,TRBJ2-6,TGTGCCAGCAGTCAACAGTGGCAGGGCCCTGGGGCCAACGTCCTGACTTTC,CASSQQWQGPGANVLTF
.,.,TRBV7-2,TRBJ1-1,TGTGCCAGCAGTCCCGACGTCAGGGTAGGGGGTGAAGCTTTCTTT,CASSPDVRVGGEAFF
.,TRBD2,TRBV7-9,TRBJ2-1,TGTGCCAGCAGCATCCCGAGCGGGAGGGTGGGCAATGAGCAGTTCTTC,CASSIPSGRVGNEQFF
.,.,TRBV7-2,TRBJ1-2,TGTGCCAGCAGCTCCCAGGCTGGGGCCGTTGAAAGGTCAGAAGGCTACACCTTC,CASSSQAGAVERSEGYTF
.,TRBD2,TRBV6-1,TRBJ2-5,TGTGCCAGCAGAGCGGGAGGGGACCAAGAGACCCAGTACTTC,CASRAGGDQETQYF
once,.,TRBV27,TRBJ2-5,TGTGCCAGCAGGCGGGGTCCTCAAGAGACCCAGTACTTC,CASRRGPQETQYF
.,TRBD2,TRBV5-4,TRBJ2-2,TGTGCCAGCAGCAAACCGGGACTAGGGAGCACCGGGGAGCTGTTTTTT,CASSKPGLGSTGELFF
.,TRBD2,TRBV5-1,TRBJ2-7,TGCGCCAGCAGCTTAGCGGGACTATACGACGAGCAGTACTTC,CASSLAGLYDEQYF
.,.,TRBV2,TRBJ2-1,TGTGCCAGCAGCCGCTACAATGAGCAGTTCTTC,CASSRYNEQFF
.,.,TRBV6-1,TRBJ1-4,TGTGCCAGCAGTGTCGGGGGATTGGGTGGTGAAAAACTGTTTTTT,CASSVGGLGGEKLFF
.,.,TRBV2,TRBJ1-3,TGTGCCAGCAGTGAACAGTACAGCTCTGGAAACACCATATATTTT,CASSEQYSSGNTIYF
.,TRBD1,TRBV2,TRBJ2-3,TGTGCCAGCAGAACCTGGACAGGGACAGATACGCAGTATTTT,CASRTWTGTDTQYF
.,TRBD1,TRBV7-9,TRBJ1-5,TGTGCCAGCAGCCAGGGGGACAGGGGAAATCAGCCCCAGCATTTT,CASSQGDRGNQPQHF
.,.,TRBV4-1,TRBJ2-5,TGCGCCAGCAGCCAAGGATCCGGGGAGCAGTACTTC,CASSQGSGEQYF
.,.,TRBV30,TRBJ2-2,TGTGCCTGGAGTGTCTTGCCAGGGTGGGGCGGGGAGCTGTTTTTT,CAWSVLPGWGGELFF
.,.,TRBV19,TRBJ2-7,TGTGCCAGTAGTAACTCCCGACAGGTCCCAAACGAGCAGTACTTC,CASSNSRQVPNEQYF
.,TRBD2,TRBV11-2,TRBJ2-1,TGTGCCAGCAGCTTTAGCGGGATCAATGAGCAGTTCTTC,CASSFSGINEQFF
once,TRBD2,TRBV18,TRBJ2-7,TGTGCCAGCTCACAAGCGGGAGTGGAATACGAGCAGTACTTC,CASSQAGVEYEQYF
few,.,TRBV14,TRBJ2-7,TGTGCCAGCAGCCCAGCATCGGGGGTCGGGGAGCAGTACTTC,CASSPASGVGEQYF
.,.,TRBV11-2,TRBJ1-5,TGTGCCAGCAGCTTAGAGGGGGCCTCAAGCCCCCAGCATTTT,CASSLEGASSPQHF
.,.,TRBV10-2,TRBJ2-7,TGCGCCAGCAGTGACGACGGGTACACCTACGAGCAGTACTTC,CASSDDGYTYEQYF
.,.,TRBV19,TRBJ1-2,TGTGCCAGTAGTGGAAACAGGGTTTTGAATGGCTACACCTTC,CASSGNRVLNGYTF
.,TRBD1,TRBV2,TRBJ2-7,TGTGCCAGCAGTGAACGACAGGGGGCCTACGAGCAGTACTTC,CASSERQGAYEQYF
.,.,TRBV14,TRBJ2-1,TGTGCCAGCAGCCAAGCGGGTAATGAGCAGTTCTTC,CASSQAGNEQFF
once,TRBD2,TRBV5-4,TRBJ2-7,TGTGCCAGCAGCCCAAGCGGGAGCAGGTACGAGCAGTACTTC,CASSPSGSRYEQYF
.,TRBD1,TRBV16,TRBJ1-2,TGTGCCAGCAGCCAATCAGAGGGGGCCGGGGGCTACACCTTC,CASSQSEGAGGYTF